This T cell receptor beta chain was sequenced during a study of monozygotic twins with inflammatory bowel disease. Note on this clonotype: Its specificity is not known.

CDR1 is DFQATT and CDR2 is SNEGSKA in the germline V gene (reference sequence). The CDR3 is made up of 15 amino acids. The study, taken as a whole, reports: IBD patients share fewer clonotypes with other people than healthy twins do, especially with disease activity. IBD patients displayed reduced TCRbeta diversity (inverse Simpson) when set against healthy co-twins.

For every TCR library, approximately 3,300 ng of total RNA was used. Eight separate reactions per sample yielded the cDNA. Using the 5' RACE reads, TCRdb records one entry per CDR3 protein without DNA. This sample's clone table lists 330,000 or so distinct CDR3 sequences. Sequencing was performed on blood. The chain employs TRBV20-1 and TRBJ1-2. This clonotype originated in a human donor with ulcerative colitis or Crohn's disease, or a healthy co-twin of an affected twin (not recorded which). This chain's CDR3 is CSARGGPTLIYGYTF.